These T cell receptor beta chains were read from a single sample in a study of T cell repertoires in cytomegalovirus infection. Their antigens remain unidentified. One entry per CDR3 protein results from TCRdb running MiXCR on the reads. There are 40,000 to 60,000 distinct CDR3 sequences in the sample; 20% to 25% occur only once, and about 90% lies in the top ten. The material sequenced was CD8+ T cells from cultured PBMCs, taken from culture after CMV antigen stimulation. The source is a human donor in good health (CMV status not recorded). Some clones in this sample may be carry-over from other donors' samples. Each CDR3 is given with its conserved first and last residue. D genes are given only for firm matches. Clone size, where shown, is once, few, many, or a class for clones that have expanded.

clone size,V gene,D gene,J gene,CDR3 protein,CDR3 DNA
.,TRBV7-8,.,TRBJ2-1,CASSLEEGEYNEQFF,TGTGCCAGCAGCTTAGAGGAGGGGGAATACAATGAGCAGTTCTTC
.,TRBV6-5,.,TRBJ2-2,CASSYSTAGTGELFF,TGTGCCAGCAGTTACTCGACGGCAGGAACCGGGGAGCTGTTTTTT
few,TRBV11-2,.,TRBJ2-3,CASSFRRGPSTDTQYF,TGTGCCAGCAGCTTTAGGCGTGGGCCTAGCACAGATACGCAGTATTTT
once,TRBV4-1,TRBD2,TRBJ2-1,CASSQDRASGSHNEQFF,TGTGCCAGCAGCCAAGATAGGGCTAGCGGGAGTCACAATGAGCAGTTCTTC
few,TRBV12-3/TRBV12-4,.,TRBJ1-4,CATGVGEKLFF,TGTGCCACAGGGGTCGGAGAAAAACTGTTTTTT
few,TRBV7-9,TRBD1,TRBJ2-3,CASSYPGQGKNTDTQYF,TGTGCCAGCAGCTACCCGGGACAGGGAAAAAACACAGATACGCAGTATTTT
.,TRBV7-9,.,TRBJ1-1,CASSPEMGLATEAFF,TGTGCCAGCAGCCCCGAGATGGGGCTGGCGACTGAAGCTTTCTTT
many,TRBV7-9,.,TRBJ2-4,CASSPPLQGDRNIQYF,TGTGCCAGCAGCCCCCCCCTCCAGGGCGATCGGAACATTCAGTACTTC
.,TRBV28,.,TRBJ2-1,CASSLEPGGEQFF,TGTGCCAGCAGTCTAGAGCCCGGCGGTGAGCAGTTCTTC
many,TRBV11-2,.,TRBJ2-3,CASSLTPLGAGRPDTQYF,TGTGCCAGCAGCTTAACTCCTTTGGGGGCCGGGCGTCCAGATACGCAGTATTTT
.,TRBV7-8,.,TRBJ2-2,CASSFGTSTGELFF,TGTGCCAGCAGCTTCGGTACTTCCACCGGGGAGCTGTTTTTT
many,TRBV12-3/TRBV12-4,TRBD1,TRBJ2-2,CASGREPTGGTDGELFF,TGTGCCAGCGGTCGGGAACCTACAGGGGGGACGGACGGGGAGCTGTTTTTT
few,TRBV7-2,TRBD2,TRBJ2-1,CASSLSPSAGGPYNEQFF,TGTGCCAGCAGTCTGAGTCCTTCCGCGGGAGGACCCTACAATGAGCAGTTCTTC
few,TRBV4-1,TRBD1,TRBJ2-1,CASSHETGSWNEQFF,TGCGCCAGCAGCCACGAGACAGGGAGTTGGAATGAGCAGTTCTTC
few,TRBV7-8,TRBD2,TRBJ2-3,CASSLIGSGSRTDTQYF,TGTGCCAGCAGCTTAATAGGTAGCGGGAGCCGCACAGATACGCAGTATTTT
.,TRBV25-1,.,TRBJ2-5,CASATAGRFGMETQYF,TGTGCCAGCGCAACCGCGGGCAGGTTCGGGATGGAGACCCAGTACTTC
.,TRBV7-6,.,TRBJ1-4,CASSLAFDEKLFF,TGTGCCAGCAGCTTAGCGTTTGATGAAAAACTGTTTTTT
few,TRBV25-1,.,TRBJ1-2,CASSDRIEPTWPGYTF,TGTGCCAGCAGTGATCGTATCGAACCTACCTGGCCGGGCTACACCTTC
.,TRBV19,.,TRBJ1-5,CASSIKLGTAYSNQPQHF,TGTGCCAGTAGTATAAAGCTGGGGACGGCTTATAGCAATCAGCCCCAGCATTTT
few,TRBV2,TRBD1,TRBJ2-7,CASRRQGPAYEQYF,TGTGCCAGCAGGAGACAGGGCCCGGCCTACGAGCAGTACTTC
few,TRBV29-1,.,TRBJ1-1,CSGSLEVMNTEAFF,TGCAGCGGGTCCTTGGAGGTGATGAACACTGAAGCTTTCTTT
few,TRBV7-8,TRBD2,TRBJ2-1,CASSLPPGLYNEQFF,TGTGCCAGCAGCTTACCTCCGGGACTATACAATGAGCAGTTCTTC
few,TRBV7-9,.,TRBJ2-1,CASTALGAYNEQFF,TGTGCCAGCACCGCCCTGGGGGCCTACAATGAGCAGTTCTTC
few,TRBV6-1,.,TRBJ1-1,CASSSPDREAFF,TGTGCCAGCAGTTCCCCCGACAGGGAAGCTTTCTTT
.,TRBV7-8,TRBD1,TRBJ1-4,CASSLASRQGGEKLFF,TGTGCCAGCAGCTTAGCGTCTAGGCAGGGGGGTGAAAAACTGTTTTTT
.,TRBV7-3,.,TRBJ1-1,CASSLRGRQKNTEAFF,TGTGCCAGCAGCTTACGAGGTAGGCAGAAGAACACTGAAGCTTTCTTT
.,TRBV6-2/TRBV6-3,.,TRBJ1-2,CASSYSPGDGYTF,TGTGCCAGCAGTTACTCGCCAGGGGATGGCTACACCTTC
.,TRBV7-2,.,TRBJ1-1,CASSLDPANTEAFF,TGTGCCAGCAGCTTGGACCCAGCGAACACTGAAGCTTTCTTT
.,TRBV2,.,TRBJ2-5,CACSEALPRGQETQYF,TGTGCCTGCAGTGAAGCCCTTCCCCGGGGACAAGAGACCCAGTACTTC
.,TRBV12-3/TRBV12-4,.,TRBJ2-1,CASSLGPGDEQFF,TGTGCCAGCAGTTTGGGACCCGGAGATGAGCAGTTCTTC
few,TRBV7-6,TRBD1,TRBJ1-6,CASTSRGTGWNSPLHF,TGTGCCAGCACTTCTCGAGGGACAGGGTGGAATTCACCCCTCCACTTT
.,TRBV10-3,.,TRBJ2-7,CAISRRGETYNEQYF,TGTGCCATCTCACGGAGGGGGGAGACTTACAATGAGCAGTACTTC
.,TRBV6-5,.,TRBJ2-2,CASSYLGINTGELFF,TGTGCCAGCAGTTACTTGGGGATTAACACCGGGGAGCTGTTTTTT
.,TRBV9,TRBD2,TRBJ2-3,CASSVGGGKTDTQYF,TGTGCCAGCAGCGTAGGCGGGGGGAAAACAGATACGCAGTATTTT
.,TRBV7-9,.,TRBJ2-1,CATKARPGEGNEQFF,TGTGCCACCAAAGCCCGCCCAGGGGAAGGCAATGAGCAGTTCTTC
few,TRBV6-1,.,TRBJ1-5,CATGGNQPQHF,TGTGCCACGGGAGGCAATCAGCCCCAGCATTTT
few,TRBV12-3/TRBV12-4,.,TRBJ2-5,CASSSDQTQYF,TGTGCCAGCAGTTCCGACCAGACCCAGTACTTC
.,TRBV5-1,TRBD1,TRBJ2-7,CASSTDRTYEQYF,TGCGCCAGCAGCACGGACAGGACCTACGAGCAGTACTTC
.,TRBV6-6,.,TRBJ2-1,CASSQTGANNEQFF,TGTGCCAGCAGCCAGACCGGGGCGAACAATGAGCAGTTCTTC
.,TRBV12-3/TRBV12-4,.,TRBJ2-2,CASSSIVHKGTGELFF,TGTGCCAGCAGTTCGATTGTGCATAAGGGCACCGGGGAGCTGTTTTTT
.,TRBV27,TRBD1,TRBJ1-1,CASSLSRWTGANTEAFF,TGTGCCAGCAGTTTATCCCGTTGGACAGGCGCTAACACTGAAGCTTTCTTT
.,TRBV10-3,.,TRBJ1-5,CAISEDKGANQPQHF,TGTGCCATCAGTGAGGATAAGGGTGCCAATCAGCCCCAGCATTTT
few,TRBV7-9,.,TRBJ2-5,CASSLAARGQETQYF,TGTGCCAGCAGCTTAGCTGCGAGGGGTCAAGAGACCCAGTACTTC
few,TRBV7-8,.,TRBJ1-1,CASSLWENTEAFF,TGTGCCAGCAGCTTATGGGAGAACACTGAAGCTTTCTTT
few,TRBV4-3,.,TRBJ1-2,CASSQAARSGGYTF,TGCGCCAGCAGCCAAGCGGCCCGATCGGGAGGCTACACCTTC
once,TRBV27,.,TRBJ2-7,CASSLGGKGIGEQYF,TGTGCCAGCAGTTTGGGTGGTAAAGGGATAGGCGAGCAGTACTTC